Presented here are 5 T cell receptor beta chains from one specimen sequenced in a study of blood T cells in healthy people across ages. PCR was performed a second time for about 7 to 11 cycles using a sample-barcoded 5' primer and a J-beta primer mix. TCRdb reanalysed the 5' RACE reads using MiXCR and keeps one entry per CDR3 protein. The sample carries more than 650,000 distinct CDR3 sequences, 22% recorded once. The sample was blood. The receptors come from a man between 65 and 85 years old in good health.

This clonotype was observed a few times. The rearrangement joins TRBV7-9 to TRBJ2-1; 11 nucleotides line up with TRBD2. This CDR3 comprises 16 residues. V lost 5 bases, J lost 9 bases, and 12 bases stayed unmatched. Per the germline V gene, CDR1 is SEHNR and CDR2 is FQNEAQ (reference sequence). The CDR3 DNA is TGTGCCAGCAGCCGTGGGACTAGCGGTTTTGGTATTGAGCAGTTCTTC. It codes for CASSRGTSGFGIEQFF.

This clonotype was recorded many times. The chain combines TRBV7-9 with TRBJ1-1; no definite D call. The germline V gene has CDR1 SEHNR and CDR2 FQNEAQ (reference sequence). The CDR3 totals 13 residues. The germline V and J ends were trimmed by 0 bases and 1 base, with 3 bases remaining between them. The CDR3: CASSLAPNTEAFF. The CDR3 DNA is TGTGCCAGCAGCTTAGCCCCGAACACTGAAGCTTTCTTT.

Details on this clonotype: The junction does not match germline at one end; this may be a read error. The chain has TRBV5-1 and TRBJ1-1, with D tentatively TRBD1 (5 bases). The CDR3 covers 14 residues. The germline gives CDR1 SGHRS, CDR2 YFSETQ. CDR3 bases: TGCGCCAGTAGCTTGCTGGGAGGGGACACTGAAGCTTTCTTT. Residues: CASSLLGGDTEAFF. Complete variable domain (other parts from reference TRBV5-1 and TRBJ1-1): KAGVTQTPRYLIKTRGQQVTLSCSPISGHRSVSWYQQTPGQGLQFLFEYFSETQRNKGNFPGRFSGRQFSNSRSEMNVSTLELGDSALYLCASSLLGGDTEAFFGQGTRLTVV.

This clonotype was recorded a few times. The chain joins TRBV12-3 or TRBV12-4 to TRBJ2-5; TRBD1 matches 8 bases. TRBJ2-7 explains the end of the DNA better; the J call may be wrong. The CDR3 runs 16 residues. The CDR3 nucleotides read TGTGCCAGCAGCCAGAGGCGCGGACAGGGAACTTACGAGCAGTACTTC. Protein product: CASSQRRGQGTYEQYF.

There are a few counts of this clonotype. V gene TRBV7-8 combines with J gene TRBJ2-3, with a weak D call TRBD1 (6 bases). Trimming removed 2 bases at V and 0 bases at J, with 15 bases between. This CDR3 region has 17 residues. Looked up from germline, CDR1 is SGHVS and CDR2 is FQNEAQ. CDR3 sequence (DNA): TGTGCCAGCAGCTTATGGGCCTACAGGGCCAGCACAGATACGCAGTATTTT. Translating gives CASSLWAYRASTDTQYF.